These T cell receptor beta chains were read from a single sample in a study of blood T cells in healthy people across ages. TCRdb re-called the 5' RACE reads through MiXCR, storing one row per CDR3 protein. This table holds more than 1.4 million distinct CDR3 sequences, approximately 42% found once. What was sequenced was blood. The receptor set was obtained from a woman younger than 30 in good health. Each CDR3 is given with its conserved first and last residue. The D gene is left open where the match is weak. Some rows have no size entry. The others give once, few or many, or a class for an expanded clone.

j_gene,d_gene,abundance,v_gene,CDR3nt,CDR3aa
TRBJ2-3,TRBD2,many,TRBV6-1,TGTGCCAGCAGTGAAGTAGCGGGGGGGCAGGATACGCAGTATTTT,CASSEVAGGQDTQYF
TRBJ1-1,TRBD1,once,TRBV20-1,TGCAGTGCTAGAGATGCGGGACAGGTGAACACTGAAGCTTTCTTT,CSARDAGQVNTEAFF
TRBJ2-1,.,.,TRBV10-3,TGTGCCATCACGGATAGCGGCTACAATGAGCAGTTCTTC,CAITDSGYNEQFF
TRBJ2-7,TRBD1,.,TRBV15,TGTGCCACCAGCGAACAGGGGCAGGGAAATGAGCAGTACTTC,CATSEQGQGNEQYF
TRBJ2-1,.,.,TRBV9,TGTGCCAGCAGCGTAGCTCATGAGCAGTTCTTC,CASSVAHEQFF
TRBJ2-1,.,few,TRBV5-5,TGTGCCAGCAGCTTGGTTTGGGCAGGAAAGTACAATGAGCAGTTCTTC,CASSLVWAGKYNEQFF
TRBJ2-7,.,few,TRBV27,TGTGCCAGCAGTCTTAAGAGCTCCTACGAGCAGTACTTC,CASSLKSSYEQYF
TRBJ2-3,TRBD2,few,TRBV12-3/TRBV12-4,TGTGCCAGCACTGCCTCTTTTAGCGGGGAGACAGATACGCAGTATTTT,CASTASFSGETDTQYF
TRBJ1-2,.,few,TRBV3-1,TGTGCCAGCAGCCAGGGCGGCGTCGGAGGCTACACCTTC,CASSQGGVGGYTF
TRBJ1-6,TRBD1,.,TRBV12-3/TRBV12-4,TGTGCCAGCAGTTCCGGGACAGGTGGTGGATCACCCCTCCACTTT,CASSSGTGGGSPLHF
TRBJ1-2,.,.,TRBV4-2,TGTGCCAGCAGCCAAGAAGGTCTCAGGCTCTCTAACTATGGCTACACCTTC,CASSQEGLRLSNYGYTF
TRBJ2-4,TRBD1,.,TRBV28,TGTGCCAGCAGCTCCACCGGGACAGGGGCCATCATTCAGTACTTC,CASSSTGTGAIIQYF
TRBJ2-7,.,.,TRBV20-1,TGCAGGGCTAGAAGGGACGGCTACGAGCAGTACTTC,CRARRDGYEQYF
TRBJ2-1,TRBD2,many,TRBV13,TGTGCCAGCACCCCGCTTAGGGCGGGAGATTTGGATGAGCAGTTCTTC,CASTPLRAGDLDEQFF